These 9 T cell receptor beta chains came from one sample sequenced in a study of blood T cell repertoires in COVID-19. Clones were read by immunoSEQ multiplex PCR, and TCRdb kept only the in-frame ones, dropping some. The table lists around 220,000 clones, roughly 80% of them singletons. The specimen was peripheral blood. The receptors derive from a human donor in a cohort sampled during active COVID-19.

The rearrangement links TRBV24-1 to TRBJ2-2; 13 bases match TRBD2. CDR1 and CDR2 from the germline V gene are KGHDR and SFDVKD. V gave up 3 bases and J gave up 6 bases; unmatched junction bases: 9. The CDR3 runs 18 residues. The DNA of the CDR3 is TGTGCCACCAGTGATCCAAAACGACTAGCGGGAGGCCCCGGGGAGCTGTTTTTT. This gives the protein CATSDPKRLAGGPGELFF.

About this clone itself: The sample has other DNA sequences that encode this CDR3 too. The CDR3 reads CASSLQGGTEAFF. The DNA for the CDR3 is TGTGCCAGCAGCTTACAGGGGGGCACTGAAGCTTTCTTT. This chain links TRBV7-3 with TRBJ1-1; 7 positions agree with TRBD1. The CDR3 is 13 residues long. V lost 2 bases and J lost 4; bases outside the gene matches: 1. From germline, CDR1 is SGHTA and CDR2 FQGTGA.

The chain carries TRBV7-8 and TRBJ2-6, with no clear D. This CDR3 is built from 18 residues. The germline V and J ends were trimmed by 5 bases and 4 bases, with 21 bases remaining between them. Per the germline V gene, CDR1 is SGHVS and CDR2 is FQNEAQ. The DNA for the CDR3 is TGTGCCAGCAGCCCCCTTGCGTTTGGTCGGGTAGGGGCCAACGTCCTGACTTTC. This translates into CASSPLAFGRVGANVLTF.

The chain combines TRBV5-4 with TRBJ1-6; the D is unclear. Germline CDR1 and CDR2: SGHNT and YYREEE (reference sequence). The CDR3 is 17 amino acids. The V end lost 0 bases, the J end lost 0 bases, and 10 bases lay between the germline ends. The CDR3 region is CASSLEHISSYNSPLHF. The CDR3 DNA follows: TGTGCCAGCAGCTTGGAACACATCAGCTCCTATAATTCACCCCTCCACTTT.

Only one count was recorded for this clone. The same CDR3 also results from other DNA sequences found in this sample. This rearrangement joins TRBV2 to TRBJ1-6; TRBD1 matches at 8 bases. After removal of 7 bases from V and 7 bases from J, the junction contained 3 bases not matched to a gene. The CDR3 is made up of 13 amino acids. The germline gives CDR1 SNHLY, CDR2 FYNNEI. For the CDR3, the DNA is TGTGCCAGCACTCGGACAGGGAATTCACCCCTCCACTTT. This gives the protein CASTRTGNSPLHF.

The CDR3 DNA follows: TGTGCCAGCAGTTTTACCCTGCGGGACAGCTCCTACGAGCAGTACTTC. It translates to CASSFTLRDSSYEQYF. The rearrangement joins TRBV28 to TRBJ2-7, with D perhaps TRBD1 (7 bases). The CDR3 has 16 amino acids. V dropped 3 bases and J dropped 0 bases, with 15 bases sitting between them. Germline V gives CDR1 MDHEN, CDR2 SYDVKM.

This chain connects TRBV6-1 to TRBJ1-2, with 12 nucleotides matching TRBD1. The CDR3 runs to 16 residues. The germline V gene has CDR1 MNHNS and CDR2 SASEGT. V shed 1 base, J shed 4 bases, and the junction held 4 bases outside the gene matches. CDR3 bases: TGTGCCAGCAGTGAAGGGGGGACAGGGGGCACCTATGGCTACACCTTC. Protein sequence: CASSEGGTGGTYGYTF.

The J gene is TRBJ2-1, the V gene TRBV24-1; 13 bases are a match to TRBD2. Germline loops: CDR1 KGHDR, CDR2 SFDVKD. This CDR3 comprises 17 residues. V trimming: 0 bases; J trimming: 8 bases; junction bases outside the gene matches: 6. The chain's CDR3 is CATSDLTSGRARHEQFF. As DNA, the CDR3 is TGTGCCACCAGTGATTTGACTAGCGGGAGGGCCAGGCATGAGCAGTTCTTC.

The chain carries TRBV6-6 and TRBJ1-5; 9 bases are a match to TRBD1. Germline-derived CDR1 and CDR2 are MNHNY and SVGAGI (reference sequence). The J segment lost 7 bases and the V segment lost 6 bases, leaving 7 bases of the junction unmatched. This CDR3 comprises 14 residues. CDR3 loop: CASRPDRGSQPQHF. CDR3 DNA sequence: TGTGCCAGCAGGCCGGACAGGGGCAGCCAGCCCCAGCATTTT.